The next 13 T cell receptor beta chains were all read from a single sample in a study of STAT5B mutations in CD4+ large granular lymphocyte leukemia. Clones were sequenced by immunoSEQ multiplex PCR, and TCRdb holds only the in-frame ones, with some missing. The sample consists of tens of thousands of clones, roughly 80% of them appearing once. Sequencing was carried out using CD4+ T cells from blood buffy coats. The receptors were gathered from a human donor in good health.

The chain carries TRBV6-5 and TRBJ2-7; 8 nucleotides line up with TRBD1. The ends lost 2 bases at V and 3 bases at J; junction bases unmatched: 9. The CDR3 is 16 amino acids. In germline, CDR1 is MNHEY, CDR2 SVGAGI. CDR3 DNA sequence: TGTGCCAGCAGTTACGCAAGCACAGGGGGAGGCTACGAGCAGTACTTC. This codes for CASSYASTGGGYEQYF.

The V and J genes are TRBV5-6 and TRBJ2-3; 8 nucleotides line up with TRBD2. V shed 4 bases, J shed 6 bases, and the junction held 1 base outside the gene matches. Germline CDR1 reads SGHDT; CDR2 reads YYEEEE. This CDR3 is built from 12 residues. The CDR3 DNA reads TGTGCCAGCAGCCGGGAGGGGGATACGCAGTATTTT. The encoded protein is CASSREGDTQYF.

The chain joins TRBV18 to TRBJ2-1; D perhaps matches TRBD1 (5 bases). Per the germline V gene, CDR1 is KGHSH and CDR2 is LQKENI. The V end was cut by 2 bases, the J end by 2 bases, with 16 bases between. This CDR3 contains 17 residues. The CDR3 sequence is CASSPKRTGTTYNEQFF. The CDR3 bases are TGTGCCAGCTCACCAAAACGTACAGGAACAACCTACAATGAGCAGTTCTTC.

This clone was observed a handful of times. The V gene is TRBV6-6, the J gene TRBJ1-1; 8 positions match TRBD1. The germline CDR1 and CDR2 sequences are MNHNY and SVGAGI (reference sequence). The length of the CDR3 is 15 residues. J lost 10 bases, V lost 2 bases, and 12 bases had no gene match. CDR3 loop: CASSYGGAQGVGAFF. CDR3 nucleotide sequence: TGTGCCAGCAGTTACGGAGGGGCACAGGGGGTCGGAGCTTTCTTT.

J is TRBJ1-1 and V is TRBV27, with a tentative D call TRBD1 (6 bases). The CDR3 sequence is 14 residues long. V was shortened by 0 bases and J by 7 bases, with 12 bases between the two germline ends. CDR1 and CDR2 (germline): MNHEY, SMNVEV (reference sequence). The DNA of the CDR3 is TGTGCCAGCAGTTTATCGTTCAGGGGCGATGAAGCTTTCTTT. Amino acid sequence: CASSLSFRGDEAFF.

The gene calls are TRBV6-5 and TRBJ1-5; perhaps TRBD1 as D (5 bases). Germline CDR1 MNHEY, CDR2 SVGAGI. The V end was cut by 4 bases, the J end by 7 bases, with 14 bases between. The CDR3 is 14 residues long. The CDR3 is CASSSDSRRQPQHF. The DNA for the CDR3 is TGTGCCAGCAGTTCCGACAGTCGTAGGCAGCCCCAGCATTTT.

A word on this clone: Here the CDR3 omits its conserved ending phenylalanine or tryptophan, so a read error is the likely source. CDR3 sequence: CASSFFGSYEQYL. The CDR3 region has the DNA TGTGCCAGCAGCTTCTTCGGGTCCTACGAGCAGTACCTC. The gene calls are TRBV7-9 and TRBJ2-7, with D uncertain. Trimming removed 3 bases at V and 1 base at J, with 7 bases between. The germline CDR1 and CDR2 sequences are SEHNR and FQNEAQ (reference sequence). This CDR3 has 13 residues.

The J gene is TRBJ1-4, the V gene TRBV5-1; the D gene is possibly TRBD1 (6 bases). This CDR3 has 15 residues. The germline V and J ends were trimmed by 2 bases and 6 bases, with 14 bases remaining between them. Germline CDR1 reads SGHRS; CDR2 reads YFSETQ. In nucleotides, the CDR3 is TGCGCCAGCAGCTTAGACCCAGGGGTAGATGAAAAACTGTTTTTT. Translation gives CASSLDPGVDEKLFF.

This clone was seen just once. V gene TRBV29-1 combines with J gene TRBJ2-7; D is possibly TRBD1 (6 bases). The V gene's germline CDR1 is SQVTM and CDR2 ANQGSEA. CDR3 size: 11 residues. Trimming stripped 6 bases from V and 6 bases from J, with 12 bases between. DNA for the CDR3: TGCAGCGTACAGGGTTACGGCGAGCAGTACTTC. It is translated as CSVQGYGEQYF.

The J gene is TRBJ2-7, the V gene TRBV6-1; the match to TRBD2 covers 14 bases. The CDR3 has 18 residues. The junction had 11 bases not matched to a gene; V was cut back by 3 bases and J by 4 bases. Germline V gene sequence: CDR1 MNHNS, CDR2 SASEGT. The CDR3 sequence: CASSEIPGLAGVLYEQYF. The CDR3 DNA follows: TGTGCCAGCAGTGAGATCCCGGGACTAGCGGGAGTCTTATACGAGCAGTACTTC.

The rearrangement joins TRBV28 to TRBJ1-1; D not certain. CDR1 is MDHEN, CDR2 SYDVKM, per germline. This CDR3 comprises 15 residues. Trimming cost V 6 bases and J 1 base, with 15 bases left between them. CDR3 coding DNA: TGTGCCAGCAGCCCACTCGGGATTACGAACACTGAAGCTTTCTTT. This gives the protein CASSPLGITNTEAFF. Together with reference TRBV28 and TRBJ1-1, the CDR3 gives the full variable domain: DVKVTQSSRYLVKRTGEKVFLECVQDMDHENMFWYRQDPGLGLRLIYFSYDVKMKEKGDIPEGYSVSREKKERFSLILESASTNQTSMYLCASSPLGITNTEAFFGQGTRLTVV.

The chain joins TRBV6-4 to TRBJ2-1; 10 bases match TRBD2. With V trimmed by 0 bases and J by 8 bases, 4 bases remained unmatched. In germline, CDR1 is MRHNA, CDR2 SNTAGT. The CDR3 contains 15 residues. The CDR3 nucleotides are TGTGCCAGCAGTGACTCCGCGACTAGCGGGCATGAGCAGTTCTTC. It codes for CASSDSATSGHEQFF.

The count of this clone is one. The chain has TRBV6-4 and TRBJ2-1, with TRBD1 matching 11 bases. This CDR3 spans 14 amino acids. J lost 8 bases, V lost 8 bases, and 8 bases had no gene match. Per germline, CDR1 MRHNA and CDR2 SNTAGT. DNA of the CDR3: TGTGCCAGCCAAAGGGACAGGGGGATGTATGAGCAGTTCTTC. The encoded protein is CASQRDRGMYEQFF.